The source of this T cell receptor (beta chain) is a study of blood T cell repertoires in COVID-19. Study summary: Samples taken during acute and convalescent COVID-19 were collected in the United States, Italy and Spain. T cells, B-cell-depleted T cells, or PBMCs supplied cDNA or gDNA.

The CDR3 consists of 14 residues. Per germline, CDR1 SGHTA and CDR2 FQGNSA. The V end was cut by 1 base, the J end by 4 bases, with 11 bases between. Authors' data handling: Quantification of nucleated cells was approximated via reference gene primer amplification. The method was immunoSEQ multiplex PCR; TCRdb's version includes in-frame clones alone and lacks a portion of them. V and J calls and clone size are given by that table; D and trimming were obtained from the DNA. This sample has tens of thousands of clones, with approximately 86% found just once. The source is a woman aged 70-85 years with active COVID-19. The V and J genes are TRBV7-2 and TRBJ2-7; D perhaps matches TRBD1 (5 bases). Sequences were obtained from peripheral blood. The CDR3 loop is CASSLEAGIYEQYF. In nucleotides, the CDR3 is TGTGCCAGCAGCTTAGAGGCAGGGATTTACGAGCAGTACTTC.